This passage covers 30 T cell receptor beta chains from one sample sequenced in a study of blood T cell repertoires in COVID-19. Libraries were prepared by immunoSEQ multiplex PCR; TCRdb keeps only in-frame clonotypes and omits some of them. The repertoire has roughly 160,000 clones, around 84% of them found once; the top ten carry about 7%. The sequenced sample consisted of peripheral blood. The receptors originated from a man aged 50-60 years with active or convalescent COVID-19.

This clone was seen only once. The chain is built from TRBV7-2 and TRBJ2-1; TRBD2 agrees at 14 bases. Germline V gene sequence: CDR1 SGHTA, CDR2 FQGNSA. Germline trimming cut 5 bases from V and 3 bases from J; bases unmatched to any gene: 9. This CDR3 has 18 amino acids. CDR3 region: CASSAGLAGGRFYNEQFF. The CDR3 DNA reads as TGTGCCAGCAGCGCAGGACTAGCGGGAGGCCGCTTCTACAATGAGCAGTTCTTC.

The chain recombines TRBV18 with TRBJ2-5; D perhaps matches TRBD2 (6 bases). Germline values: CDR1 KGHSH, CDR2 LQKENI. CDR3 size: 16 residues. V gave up 2 bases and J gave up 1 base, with 14 bases separating them. The CDR3 reads CASSPSGPGPQETQYF. The CDR3, as DNA: TGTGCCAGCTCACCAAGCGGGCCGGGACCCCAAGAGACCCAGTACTTC.

The J gene is TRBJ1-2, the V gene TRBV2; no clear D gene. Germline V gene lookup returns CDR1 SNHLY and CDR2 FYNNEI. Trimming shortened V by 6 bases and J by 7 bases, and 6 bases separated the two germline ends. This CDR3 comprises 10 residues. This CDR3 is CASRAPGYTF. The CDR3 DNA sequence: TGTGCCAGCAGAGCCCCTGGCTACACCTTC.

V and J are TRBV2 and TRBJ1-1, with 7 bases identical to TRBD1. With 7 bases clipped from V and 4 bases from J, the junction kept 9 bases outside the gene matches. The germline CDR1 and CDR2 sequences are SNHLY and FYNNEI. The CDR3 has 14 residues. CDR3 bases: TGTGCCAGCATCCAGGTGACAGGGACCACTGAAGCTTTCTTT. It translates to CASIQVTGTTEAFF.

The chain has TRBV4-3 and TRBJ1-4, with D maybe TRBD1 (5 bases). The germline V gene encodes CDR1 LGHNA and CDR2 YSLEER. The CDR3 contains 15 residues. The germline V and J ends were trimmed by 0 bases and 5 bases, with 10 bases remaining between them. The CDR3 spells CASSQENGGNEKLFF. CDR3 DNA: TGCGCCAGCAGCCAAGAAAACGGGGGGAATGAAAAACTGTTTTTT.

This chain joins TRBV7-3 and TRBJ2-2, with 10 nucleotides matching TRBD2. The CDR3 runs to 17 residues. Germline lookup yields CDR1 SGHTA and CDR2 FQGTGA. Germline trimming cut 1 base from V and 4 bases from J; bases unmatched to any gene: 6. The CDR3 DNA is TGTGCCAGCAGCTTAAGAGTGGCTAGCGGGGGCACCGGGGAGCTGTTTTTT. Translated: CASSLRVASGGTGELFF.

This chain connects TRBV2 to TRBJ1-1; 8 nucleotides align to TRBD1. Trimming took 2 bases from V and 3 from J; bases not matched to a gene: 5. The germline V gene has CDR1 SNHLY and CDR2 FYNNEI. There are 15 residues in the CDR3. CDR3 in amino acids: CASSEQGAQHTEAFF. The CDR3 DNA reads as TGTGCCAGCAGTGAACAGGGGGCGCAGCACACTGAAGCTTTCTTT.

The chain carries TRBV5-8 and TRBJ2-7; 9 bases map to TRBD1. With 4 bases clipped from V and 2 bases from J, the junction kept 7 bases outside the gene matches. There are 15 residues in the CDR3. The germline CDR1 and CDR2 sequences are SGHTS and YDEGEE. The CDR3, as DNA: TGTGCCAGCAGCGGGACAGGGACCTTAGCCTACGAGCAGTACTTC. It encodes CASSGTGTLAYEQYF. Full variable domain (rest looked up from reference TRBV5-8 and TRBJ2-7): EAGVTQSPTHLIKTRGQQATLRCSPISGHTSVYWYQQALGLGLQFLLWYDEGEERNRGNFPPRFSGRQFPNYSSELNVNALELEDSALYLCASSGTGTLAYEQYFGPGTRLTVT.

The chain employs TRBV6-5 and TRBJ2-3; 9 nucleotides align to TRBD1. Germline V gives CDR1 MNHEY, CDR2 SVGAGI. The CDR3 runs 15 residues. V shed 6 bases, J shed 4 bases, and the junction held 8 bases outside the gene matches. CDR3 in DNA: TGTGCCAGCAGAAGAGGACAGGGGAATTCAGATACGCAGTATTTT. Residues: CASRRGQGNSDTQYF.

This chain connects TRBV9 to TRBJ1-6, with D possibly matching TRBD1 (5 bases). The ends were cut back, 5 bases at V and 0 bases at J, with 9 bases in the middle. The germline CDR1 and CDR2 sequences are SGDLS and YYNGEE. The CDR3 spans 15 residues. This CDR3 reads CASSFDSSYNSPLHF. The CDR3 nucleotides read TGTGCCAGCAGTTTCGACAGCTCCTATAATTCACCCCTCCACTTT.

The J gene is TRBJ1-2, the V gene TRBV2, with D possibly matching TRBD1 (5 bases). V lost 6 bases to trimming and J lost 2 bases, with 13 bases between them. The CDR3 length is 14 residues. Germline lookup yields CDR1 SNHLY and CDR2 FYNNEI. The DNA of the CDR3 is TGTGCCAGCAGGGACGACAGCTTCAACTATGGCTACACCTTC. It yields the protein CASRDDSFNYGYTF.

The gene calls are TRBV7-2 and TRBJ1-1; D might be TRBD1 (5 bases). V was trimmed by 3 bases and J by 2 bases, leaving 13 bases between them. This CDR3 spans 15 amino acids. Germline V CDR1 and CDR2: SGHTA, FQGNSA. The CDR3 nucleotides read TGTGCCAGCAGCTTCCAGGGTCACGGTAACACTGAAGCTTTCTTT. Protein sequence: CASSFQGHGNTEAFF. The whole variable domain, remainder taken from reference TRBV7-2 and TRBJ1-1, is GAGVSQSPSNKVTEKGKDVELRCDPISGHTALYWYRQSLGQGLEFLIYFQGNSAPDKSGLPSDRFSAERTGGSVSTLTIQRTQQEDSAVYLCASSFQGHGNTEAFFGQGTRLTVV.

The V and J genes are TRBV30 and TRBJ2-6; D might be TRBD1 (6 bases). This CDR3 comprises 16 residues. Germline lookup yields CDR1 GTSNPN and CDR2 SVGIG (reference sequence). V was cut by 0 bases and J by 2 bases, with 11 bases left in between. The CDR3 DNA follows: TGTGCCTGGAGTGTAGCTGGGGGCGCTGGGGCCAACGTCCTGACTTTC. It encodes CAWSVAGGAGANVLTF.

The rearrangement uses TRBV6-2 or TRBV6-3 and TRBJ2-1; 10 bases align to TRBD2. V was clipped by 2 bases and J by 0 bases; unmatched bases: 4. Looked up from germline, CDR1 is MNHEY and CDR2 is SVGEGT. This CDR3 spans 17 amino acids. The CDR3 sequence is CASSYRSSGSSYNEQFF. CDR3 coding DNA: TGTGCCAGCAGTTACAGATCTAGCGGGAGCTCCTACAATGAGCAGTTCTTC.

This clone was observed once. V usage is TRBV20-1 and J usage is TRBJ1-2, with D maybe TRBD1 (5 bases). Germline CDR1 DFQATT, CDR2 SNEGSKA (reference sequence). The CDR3 loop spans 14 amino acids. Trimming removed 3 bases at V and 4 bases at J, with 15 bases between. CDR3 sequence: CSASPGRVSYGYTF. CDR3 bases: TGCAGTGCTAGTCCAGGCAGGGTTAGCTATGGCTACACCTTC.

The chain couples TRBV30 to TRBJ2-5; 13 positions agree with TRBD2. The CDR3 has 15 residues. The V gene end was trimmed by 5 bases and the J gene end by 5 bases; junction bases not matched to a gene: 8. Germline V gives CDR1 GTSNPN, CDR2 SVGIG (reference sequence). The CDR3 DNA reads as TGTGCCTGGGGGATCGGACTAGCGGGAGTGGAGACCCAGTACTTC. This sequence encodes CAWGIGLAGVETQYF.

The chain carries TRBV12-3 or TRBV12-4 and TRBJ1-2, with D tentatively TRBD1 (6 bases). V lost 6 bases to trimming and J lost 7 bases, with 15 bases between them. CDR3 size: 13 residues. The CDR3 region has the DNA TGTGCCAGCAGCCAAAGGGGGGGGCTTGGCTACACCTTC. Protein: CASSQRGGLGYTF.

The chain uses TRBV4-3 and TRBJ2-2, with 8 positions matching TRBD1. The germline V gene has CDR1 LGHNA and CDR2 YSLEER. The trim removed 1 base at V and 6 bases at J, leaving 7 bases unmatched. The CDR3 covers 16 residues. The chain's CDR3 is CASSQGRTGYAGELFF. In DNA, the CDR3 is TGCGCCAGCAGCCAAGGGAGGACAGGGTATGCCGGGGAGCTGTTTTTT.

The CDR3 DNA reads TGTGCCAGTAGTTTGGGAGACAGGGATGTGGAGACCCAGTACTTC. Amino acid sequence: CASSLGDRDVETQYF. The rearrangement joins TRBV19 to TRBJ2-5; TRBD1 matches 7 bases. With V trimmed by 5 bases and J by 5 bases, 11 bases remained unmatched. Germline V gives CDR1 LNHDA, CDR2 SQIVND (reference sequence). The CDR3 covers 15 residues. Full variable domain (remainder filled in from reference TRBV19 and TRBJ2-5): DGGITQSPKYLFRKEGQNVTLSCEQNLNHDAMYWYRQDPGQGLRLIYYSQIVNDFQKGDIAEGYSVSREKKESFPLTVTSAQKNPTAFYLCASSLGDRDVETQYFGPGTRLLVL.

This chain connects TRBV19 to TRBJ2-7; 8 bases are shared with TRBD1. CDR1 is LNHDA and CDR2 is SQIVND in the germline V gene (reference sequence). This CDR3 region has 15 residues. The trim removed 1 base at V and 3 bases at J, leaving 5 bases unmatched. The CDR3: CASSIGTGTGYEQYF. The CDR3, as DNA: TGTGCCAGTAGTATAGGGACAGGGACAGGCTACGAGCAGTACTTC.

The chain links TRBV4-2 to TRBJ2-1, with 11 bases aligning to TRBD2. V was clipped by 2 bases and J by 8 bases; unmatched bases: 17. CDR1 and CDR2 from the germline V gene are LGHNA and YNFKEQ. The CDR3 covers 19 residues. This CDR3 reads CASSQTPPQIAGGQDEQFF. CDR3 nucleotide sequence: TGTGCCAGCAGCCAAACCCCCCCCCAGATAGCGGGAGGGCAGGATGAGCAGTTCTTC.

CDR3 in DNA: TGCAGCGTTGAAGAAGGGAGGACAGGGGTCGGCTACACCTTC. As protein: CSVEEGRTGVGYTF. This sequence joins TRBV29-1 and TRBJ1-2; 9 nucleotides align to TRBD1. This CDR3 is built from 14 residues. The trim removed 0 bases at V and 8 bases at J, leaving 7 bases unmatched. Looked up from germline, CDR1 is SQVTM and CDR2 is ANQGSEA.

The chain couples TRBV29-1 to TRBJ1-4; TRBD1 agrees at 7 bases. V gave up 6 bases and J gave up 4 bases; unmatched junction bases: 11. Looked up from germline, CDR1 is SQVTM and CDR2 is ANQGSEA. The CDR3 length is 15 residues. The CDR3 DNA follows: TGCAGCGTCGCTGAACAGGGGAGGATTAATGAAAAACTGTTTTTT. It encodes CSVAEQGRINEKLFF.

This clone was seen only once. V is TRBV24-1 and J is TRBJ2-7; 9 positions agree with TRBD1. CDR3 length: 15 residues. Germline V gene data show CDR1 as KGHDR and CDR2 as SFDVKD. V gave up 3 bases and J gave up 1 base; unmatched junction bases: 3. The CDR3 is CATSDPGQGSYEQYF. The CDR3 bases are TGTGCCACCAGTGATCCCGGACAGGGGTCCTACGAGCAGTACTTC.

This rearrangement joins TRBV12-3 or TRBV12-4 to TRBJ1-2; 7 bases are a match to TRBD1. This CDR3 spans 13 amino acids. Trimming cost V 5 bases and J 5 bases; bases outside gene matches: 5. Written as DNA, the CDR3 is TGTGCCAGCAGTCCCGGACAGGAGTATGGCTACACCTTC. Translating it yields CASSPGQEYGYTF.

The genes are TRBV7-3 and TRBJ2-2; D unresolved. V shed 5 bases and J shed 6 bases, with 13 bases lying between them. Looked up from germline, CDR1 is SGHTA and CDR2 is FQGTGA. This CDR3 is 14 amino acids long. The CDR3 loop reads CASSPYSGPGELFF. The CDR3 DNA follows: TGTGCCAGCAGCCCCTATAGTGGGCCCGGGGAGCTGTTTTTT.

As concerns this clone: One end of the junction varies from germline; a read error may be responsible. The chain combines TRBV7-7 with TRBJ2-7; 7 bases are shared with TRBD2. This CDR3 has 13 residues. Germline CDR1 SSHAT, CDR2 FNYEAQ (reference sequence). The CDR3 coding sequence is TGTGCTAGCAGCCGCCCGCGGGAGTGGGTGCAGTACTTC. This codes for CASSRPREWVQYF.

This chain connects TRBV6-2 or TRBV6-3 to TRBJ2-7, with 9 nucleotides matching TRBD2. V dropped 1 base and J dropped 1; count of bases not matched to a gene: 8. Germline V gene sequence: CDR1 MNHEY, CDR2 SVGEGT. The CDR3 sequence is 17 residues long. CDR3 DNA sequence: TGTGCCAGCAGTTACTTAACTACAGCGGGAGGTTCCTACGAGCAGTACTTC. Protein product: CASSYLTTAGGSYEQYF.

The chain has TRBV19 and TRBJ1-1, with D perhaps TRBD1 (5 bases). Germline CDR1 and CDR2: LNHDA and SQIVND (reference sequence). V was trimmed by 5 bases and J by 5 bases, leaving 12 bases between them. The CDR3 loop spans 13 amino acids. The CDR3 loop reads CASSRWGETEAFF. For the CDR3, the DNA is TGTGCCAGTAGTCGCTGGGGGGAGACTGAAGCTTTCTTT. Together with reference TRBV19 and TRBJ1-1, the CDR3 gives the full variable domain: DGGITQSPKYLFRKEGQNVTLSCEQNLNHDAMYWYRQDPGQGLRLIYYSQIVNDFQKGDIAEGYSVSREKKESFPLTVTSAQKNPTAFYLCASSRWGETEAFFGQGTRLTVV.

This clone has more than one count but fewer than ten. The chain links TRBV30 to TRBJ1-1; maybe TRBD1 (6 bases). Trimming stripped 3 bases from V and 10 bases from J, with 18 bases between. Germline V CDR1 and CDR2: GTSNPN, SVGIG (reference sequence). The length of the CDR3 is 13 residues. This CDR3 is CAWSRDRNEGAFF. The CDR3 DNA is TGTGCCTGGAGCCGTGACAGGAACGAAGGAGCTTTCTTT.